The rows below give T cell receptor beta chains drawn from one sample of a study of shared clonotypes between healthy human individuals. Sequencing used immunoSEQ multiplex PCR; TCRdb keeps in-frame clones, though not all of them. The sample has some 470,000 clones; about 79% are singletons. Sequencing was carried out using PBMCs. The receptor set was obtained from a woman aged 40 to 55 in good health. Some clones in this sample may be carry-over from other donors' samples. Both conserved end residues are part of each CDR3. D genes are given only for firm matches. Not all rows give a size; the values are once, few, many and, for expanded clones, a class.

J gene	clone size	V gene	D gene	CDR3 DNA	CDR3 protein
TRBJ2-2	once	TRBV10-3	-	TGTGCCAGCCGTCAATGGGCCGGGGAGCTGTTTTTT	CASRQWAGELFF
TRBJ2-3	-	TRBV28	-	TGTGCCAGCAGCTACCGGGACTCTTTGGTATTTGGCACAGATACGCAGTATTTT	CASSYRDSLVFGTDTQYF
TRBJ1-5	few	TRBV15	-	TGTGCCACCAGCAGAGACGAGGGAGAGGCTCAGCCCCAGCATTTT	CATSRDEGEAQPQHF
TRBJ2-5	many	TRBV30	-	TGTGCCTGGAGTGTACGTGAGGCGTTAAGGGGAGAGACCCAGTACTTC	CAWSVREALRGETQYF
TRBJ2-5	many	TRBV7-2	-	TGTGCCAGCAGCTTAGATCTCCCGCCGAGGACCCAGTACTTC	CASSLDLPPRTQYF
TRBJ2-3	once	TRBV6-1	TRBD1	TGTGCCAGCAGGGGACAGGGGGCTGCAGATACGCAGTATTTT	CASRGQGAADTQYF
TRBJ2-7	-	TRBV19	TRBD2	TGTGCCAGTAGTACTCCGGGACTAGCGGGTTACGAGCAGTACTTC	CASSTPGLAGYEQYF
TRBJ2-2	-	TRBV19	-	TGTGCCAGTAGTCCTTCGGTCGCGAACACCGGGGAGCTGTTTTTT	CASSPSVANTGELFF
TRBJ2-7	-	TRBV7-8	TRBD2	TGTGCCAGCAGCTTGAGTAGCGGGAGGTACGAGCAGTACTTC	CASSLSSGRYEQYF
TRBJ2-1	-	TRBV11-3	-	TGTGCCAGCAGCCGTACTTCTTCCGATGAGCAGTTCTTC	CASSRTSSDEQFF
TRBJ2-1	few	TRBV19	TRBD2	TGTGCCAGTAGTACTAGCGGGGAGAGTTATGAGCAGTTCTTC	CASSTSGESYEQFF
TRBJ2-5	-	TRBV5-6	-	TGTGCCAGCAGCTCCCAAAGCCCGTACCAAGAGACCCAGTACTTC	CASSSQSPYQETQYF
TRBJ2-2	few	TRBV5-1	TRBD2	TGCGCCAGCAGCTACATCCCGGGACTATCTACCGGGGAGCTGTTTTTT	CASSYIPGLSTGELFF
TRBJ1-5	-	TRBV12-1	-	TGTGCCAGCAGTTTTACCCGACAGGGGAATCAGCCCCAGCATTTT	CASSFTRQGNQPQHF
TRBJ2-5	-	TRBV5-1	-	TGCGCCAGCAGCTTATTACGGGCAGAAGAAGAGACCCAGTACTTC	CASSLLRAEEETQYF
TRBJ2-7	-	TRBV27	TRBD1	TGTGCCACCTCAGACAGGGCCAAAACCTACGAGCAGTACTTC	CATSDRAKTYEQYF
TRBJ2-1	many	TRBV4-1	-	TGCGCCAGCAGCCCATACGGGACGGTAAGCTCCTACAATGAGCAGTTCTTC	CASSPYGTVSSYNEQFF
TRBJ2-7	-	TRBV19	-	TGTGCCAGTAGTATTCTCCTGGGAGAATACGAGCAGTACTTC	CASSILLGEYEQYF
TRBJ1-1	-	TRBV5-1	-	TGCGCCAGCAGCTTGGAGGGCTCCGTGGCCACTGAAGCTTTCTTT	CASSLEGSVATEAFF
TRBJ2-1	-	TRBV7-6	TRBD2	TGTGCCAGCAGCTCCCCCCCCGGGACTAGTCTAAACAATGAGCAGTTCTTC	CASSSPPGTSLNNEQFF
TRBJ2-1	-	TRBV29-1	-	TGCAGCGTTGATGGGATTGGGGGCGGTGAGCAGTTCTTC	CSVDGIGGGEQFF
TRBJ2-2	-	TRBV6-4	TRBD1	TGTGCCAGCAGCCAAGACAGGGGGCTTCACCGGGAGCTGTTTTTT	CASSQDRGLHRELFF
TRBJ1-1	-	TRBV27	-	TGTGCCAGCAGCTGGGGAGGCACTGAAGCTTTCTTT	CASSWGGTEAFF
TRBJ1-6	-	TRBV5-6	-	TGTGCCAGCAGCTGGGGGCCGGAGACCCTCCACTTT	CASSWGPETLHF
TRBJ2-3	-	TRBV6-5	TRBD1	TGTGCCAGCAGTTACGGGACAGACTCAGATACGCAGTATTTT	CASSYGTDSDTQYF
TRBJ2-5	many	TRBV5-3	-	TGTGCCAGTGGAAGGACGGAGACCCAGTACTTC	CASGRTETQYF
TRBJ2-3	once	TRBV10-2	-	TGCGCCAGCTTAGCGGCTTCCACAGATACGCAGTATTTT	CASLAASTDTQYF
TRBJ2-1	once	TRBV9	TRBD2	TGTGCCAGCAGCGTAGGAGTGGGGACTAGCGGGAGGAATGAGCAGTTCTTC	CASSVGVGTSGRNEQFF
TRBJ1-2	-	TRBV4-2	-	TGTGCCAGCAGCCAAGATTTGGGGAGGGAGGACTATGGCTACACCTTC	CASSQDLGREDYGYTF
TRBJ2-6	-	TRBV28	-	TGTGCCAGCAGGCCCTCGGGGGCGCCAGGGGCCAACGTCCTGACTTTC	CASRPSGAPGANVLTF
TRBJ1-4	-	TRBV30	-	TGTGCCTGGAGGGGCGGCCACACCACCAATGAAAAACTGTTTTTT	CAWRGGHTTNEKLFF
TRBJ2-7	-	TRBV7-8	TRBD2	TGTGCAGCGGGGACTCACTACGAGCAGTACTTC	CAAGTHYEQYF
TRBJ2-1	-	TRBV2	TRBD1	TGTGCCAGCAGCGCCCAGGGACAGCCCTACAATGAGCAGTTCTTC	CASSAQGQPYNEQFF
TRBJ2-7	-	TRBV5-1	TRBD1	TGCGCCAGCAGCTTGCAGGGGGCGCGATCCCACGAGCAGTACTTC	CASSLQGARSHEQYF
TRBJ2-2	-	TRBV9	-	TGTGCCAGCAGCGTAGGACAGAACACCGGGGAGCTGTTTTTT	CASSVGQNTGELFF
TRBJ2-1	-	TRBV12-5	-	TGTGCTAGTGGTTTGACTCCCCTCTCGGTTTTAGCGGAAGTCTCCTACAATGAGCAGTTCTTC	CASGLTPLSVLAEVSYNEQFF
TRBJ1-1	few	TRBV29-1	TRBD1	TGCAGCGTTGCATCGACAGGGGACACTGAAGCTTTCTTT	CSVASTGDTEAFF
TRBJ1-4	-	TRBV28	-	TGTGCCAGCAGTCGGGGGAGTGATGGTGAAAAACTGTTTTTT	CASSRGSDGEKLFF
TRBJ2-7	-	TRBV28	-	TGTGCCAGCAGACAGGGCTCCTACGAGCAGTACTTC	CASRQGSYEQYF
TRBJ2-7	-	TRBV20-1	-	TGCAGTGCTCTACGGTACGAGCAGTACTTC	CSALRYEQYF
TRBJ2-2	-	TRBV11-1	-	TGTGCCAGCAGCTCATCGGGGGCAGGGTCAGACACCGGGGAGCTGTTTTTT	CASSSSGAGSDTGELFF
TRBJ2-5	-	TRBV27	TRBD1	TGTGCCAGCAGGTACAGGGGTTACCAAGAGACCCAGTACTTC	CASRYRGYQETQYF
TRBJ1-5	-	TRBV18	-	TGTGCCAGCTCACCAGCCCCCGGGACGGAGTATCGGCATTTT	CASSPAPGTEYRHF
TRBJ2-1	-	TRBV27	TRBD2	TGTGCCAGCAGTCCTGGGACTAGCGGGAAAAATGAGCAGTTCTTC	CASSPGTSGKNEQFF
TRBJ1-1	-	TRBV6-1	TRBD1	TGTGCCAGCAGTGAGGGACAGGAGAACACTGAAGCTTTCTTT	CASSEGQENTEAFF
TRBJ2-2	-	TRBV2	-	TGTGCCAGCAGTGGTTACACGACCGGGGAGCTGTTTTTT	CASSGYTTGELFF
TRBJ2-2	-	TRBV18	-	TGTGCCAGCTCACCACAGTTGAACACCGGGGAGCTGTTTTTT	CASSPQLNTGELFF
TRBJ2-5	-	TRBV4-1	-	TGCGCCAGCAGCCAAGTGGGCCAGGGTTCAGAGACCCAGTACTTC	CASSQVGQGSETQYF
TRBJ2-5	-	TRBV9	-	TGTGCCAGCAGCGTAGGGAGGTGGCAGGGCCTTTCTGAGACCCAGTACTTC	CASSVGRWQGLSETQYF
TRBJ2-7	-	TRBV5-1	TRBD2	TGCGCCAGCAGCTTGGACCTAGCGGGATCCAACGAGCAGTACTTC	CASSLDLAGSNEQYF
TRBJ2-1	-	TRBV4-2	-	TGTGCCAGCAGCCAAGATCAGTTGAATGAGCAGTTCTTC	CASSQDQLNEQFF
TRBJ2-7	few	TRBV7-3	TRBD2	TGTGCCAGCAGCTTAGCTCCGGGGACTAGCGGGAGGGCCGGCTACGAGCAGTACTTC	CASSLAPGTSGRAGYEQYF
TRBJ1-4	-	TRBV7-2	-	TGTGCCAGCAGCTTAGCGGGGTCAGTTAATGAAAAACTGTTTTTT	CASSLAGSVNEKLFF
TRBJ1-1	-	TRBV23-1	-	TGCGCCAGCAGTCAATCGCCCCCTTGGGGGGGAAACACTGAAGCTTTCTTT	CASSQSPPWGGNTEAFF
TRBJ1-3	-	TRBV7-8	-	TGTGCCAGCAGCTTCGGGCGGGAAGGGAGAGGAAACACCATATATTTT	CASSFGREGRGNTIYF
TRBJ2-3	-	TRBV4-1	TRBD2	TGCGCCAGCAGCCTTAAGGGGACTAGCGGGTCCATCCCAGTGCCAGATACGCAGTATTTT	CASSLKGTSGSIPVPDTQYF
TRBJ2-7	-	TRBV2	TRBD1	TGTGCCAGCAGGATGACAACGACAGGGAATAACGAGCAGTACTTC	CASRMTTTGNNEQYF
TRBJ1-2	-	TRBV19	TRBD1	TGTGCCAGTACCCTGACAGGGTCTATGGATGGCTACACCTTC	CASTLTGSMDGYTF